This T cell receptor (beta chain) was retrieved from a study of tumor-infiltrating lymphocytes in primary liver carcinoma. With around 490 ng total RNA as template and a constant-region primer, TCR beta cDNA was made. Three nested multiplex PCR rounds, a slightly modified ARM-PCR, produced the libraries for TCR beta. Each of the first two PCR rounds ran around 10 cycles with TRBV1-TRBV30 forward and C-beta reverse primers. One entry per CDR3 protein results from TCRdb running MiXCR on the multiplex PCR reads. The sample lists around 70,000 distinct CDR3 sequences; nearly 70% were seen once. CDR1 SGHAT and CDR2 FQNNGV come from the germline V gene. CDR3 length equals 16 residues. After removal of 6 bases from V and 15 bases from J, the junction contained 19 bases not matched to a gene. Comments on this clonotype: Its specificity is not known.

Co-extraction yielded RNA and DNA from around 20-30 mg of unsorted bulk tissue. General study points: Tumor region pairs outstripped tumor-adjacent and tumor-blood pairs in overlap.

This clonotype was obtained from a man in his forties with primary liver carcinoma and hepatitis B virus infection. The V gene is TRBV11-2, the J gene TRBJ2-1; TRBD2 matches at 11 bases. The sequenced sample consisted of liver tumor tissue from sampling region 4. Subset given: tumor region T4, right-lateral pole. The CDR3: CASSYSSISGREGGFF. DNA for the CDR3: TGTGCCAGCAGTTACTCTTCGATTAGCGGGAGGGAAGGCGGGTTCTTC.